The 23 T cell receptor beta chains in this list originate from one sample, sequenced in a study of pediatric ulcerative colitis. The rectum was sampled with one to two pinch biopsies at colonoscopy. Assay: immunoSEQ multiplex PCR; the TCRdb copy retains only in-frame clones and omits some. The repertoire holds approximately 37,000 clones, with roughly 71% as singletons. Sequenced material: gut tissue. The receptors shown here come from a boy younger than 18 with severe ulcerative colitis.

This chain uses TRBV7-8 with TRBJ1-4; 9 nucleotides align to TRBD1. With 5 bases clipped from V and 9 bases from J, the junction kept 4 bases outside the gene matches. Germline V gene lookup returns CDR1 SGHVS and CDR2 FQNEAQ. This CDR3 is 13 amino acids long. The DNA for the CDR3 is TGTGCCAGCAGCACGGACAGGGGACAAAAACTGTTTTTT. It codes for CASSTDRGQKLFF.

V usage is TRBV19 and J usage is TRBJ1-2, with D possibly TRBD1 on 6 matching bases. CDR1 is LNHDA, CDR2 SQIVND, per germline (reference sequence). With 7 bases removed from V and 8 bases from J, the gap between germline ends came to 23 bases. This CDR3 has 15 amino acids. CDR3 sequence (DNA): TGTGCCAGTATAATCAATACAGGGATACTGTTCGGCTACACCTTC. Protein product: CASIINTGILFGYTF.

The chain combines TRBV30 with TRBJ2-2; D might be TRBD1 (6 bases). CDR3 length: 15 amino acids. Germline lookup yields CDR1 GTSNPN and CDR2 SVGIG (reference sequence). With 1 base removed from V and 4 bases from J, the gap between germline ends came to 13 bases. The CDR3 DNA reads TGTGCCTGGAGTGGACAGGAGGTTGGCACCGGGGAGCTGTTTTTT. Protein: CAWSGQEVGTGELFF.

The CDR3 reads CASSPSGQASSGNTIYF. Written as DNA, the CDR3 is TGTGCCAGCAGCCCAAGTGGGCAGGCCTCCTCTGGAAACACCATATATTTT. The chain is built from TRBV28 and TRBJ1-3; no definite D call. The CDR3 is made up of 17 amino acids. Germline lookup yields CDR1 MDHEN and CDR2 SYDVKM. V lost 6 bases to trimming and J lost 0 bases, with 18 bases between them. The entire variable domain, with the rest obtained from reference TRBV28 and TRBJ1-3, is as follows: DVKVTQSSRYLVKRTGEKVFLECVQDMDHENMFWYRQDPGLGLRLIYFSYDVKMKEKGDIPEGYSVSREKKERFSLILESASTNQTSMYLCASSPSGQASSGNTIYFGEGSWLTVV.

This rearrangement joins TRBV15 to TRBJ2-1; D tentatively reads TRBD1 or TRBD2 (6 bases each). Per the germline V gene, CDR1 is LNHNV and CDR2 is YYDKDF (reference sequence). This CDR3 has 16 amino acids. Trimming stripped 2 bases from V and 3 bases from J, with 14 bases between. The CDR3 bases are TGTGCCACCAGCAGACCCATGGGGGGCAACTACAATGAGCAGTTCTTC. Translating gives CATSRPMGGNYNEQFF.

V and J are TRBV4-2 and TRBJ1-2; 7 nucleotides align to TRBD1. The germline V gene has CDR1 LGHNA and CDR2 YNFKEQ. The CDR3 runs to 17 residues. J lost 4 bases, V lost 0 bases, and 11 bases had no gene match. CDR3 bases: TGTGCCAGCAGCCAAGATGACAGGGAGGGGTCCATCTATGGCTACACCTTC. Its translation is CASSQDDREGSIYGYTF.

This clone was counted a few times. The genes are TRBV9 and TRBJ1-2; a possible D gene is TRBD1 (5 bases). V lost 4 bases, J lost 8 bases, and 36 bases lay in between. This CDR3 has 20 residues. In germline, CDR1 is SGDLS, CDR2 YYNGEE. For the CDR3, the DNA is TGTGCCAGCAGCCCCTCCTTAGCCCGGGCAGGGTCATTTGAATCGGGAGGCTACACCTTC. Protein sequence: CASSPSLARAGSFESGGYTF.

V usage is TRBV25-1 and J usage is TRBJ2-2; the D gene is possibly TRBD2 (6 bases). There are 16 residues in the CDR3. Deletions cut 6 bases from V and 0 bases from J, with 14 bases between. CDR1 and CDR2 from the germline V gene are MGHDK and SYGVNS. The CDR3 here is CASSAWAGTNTGELFF. The CDR3 bases are TGTGCCAGCAGCGCCTGGGCGGGGACGAACACCGGGGAGCTGTTTTTT.

The CDR3 DNA reads as TGCGCCAGCAGCCAAGAATCAGGGCGAGGAGGCATTCAGTACTTC. This translates into CASSQESGRGGIQYF. The chain recombines TRBV4-1 with TRBJ2-4; the D call may be TRBD1 or TRBD2 (5 bases each). The V gene lost 0 bases and the J gene lost 9 bases, with 15 bases spanning the gap. The CDR3 extends over 15 amino acids. Germline values: CDR1 MGHRA, CDR2 YSYEKL.

This clone came up a few times. The genes are TRBV28 and TRBJ1-2, with a possible D match to TRBD1 (6 bases). V dropped 2 bases and J dropped 2 bases, with 9 bases sitting between them. The CDR3 extends over 14 amino acids. The germline V gene encodes CDR1 MDHEN and CDR2 SYDVKM. Here the CDR3 DNA reads TGTGCCAGCAGTTTAGGGGGGCAGAACTATGGCTACACCTTC. Translating it yields CASSLGGQNYGYTF.

The table lists this clone with a count of one. This sequence joins TRBV28 and TRBJ2-7; TRBD1 agrees at 9 bases. The V and J ends lost 4 bases and 4 bases, in that order; junction bases with no gene match: 17. Germline V gene data show CDR1 as MDHEN and CDR2 as SYDVKM. The CDR3 is 18 residues long. CDR3 sequence (DNA): TGTGCCAGCAGTTCCCGGGGACAGGGAAATTTAGGAGAATACGAGCAGTACTTC. Translated: CASSSRGQGNLGEYEQYF. Variable domain in full (rest from reference TRBV28 and TRBJ2-7): DVKVTQSSRYLVKRTGEKVFLECVQDMDHENMFWYRQDPGLGLRLIYFSYDVKMKEKGDIPEGYSVSREKKERFSLILESASTNQTSMYLCASSSRGQGNLGEYEQYFGPGTRLTVT.

This clone appeared once. The chain carries TRBV28 and TRBJ1-2; TRBD1 is a possible D gene (5 bases). V lost 0 bases and J 1 base, leaving 6 bases between the germline ends. Germline V gene data show CDR1 as MDHEN and CDR2 as SYDVKM. The CDR3 has 14 amino acids. The CDR3 bases are TGTGCCAGCAGTTTATGGGGGGTTAACTATGGCTACACCTTC. This codes for CASSLWGVNYGYTF.

The chain links TRBV4-1 to TRBJ2-5; a weak D match, TRBD2 (6 bases). Looked up from germline, CDR1 is MGHRA and CDR2 is YSYEKL. CDR3 length: 14 residues. Trimming removed 2 bases at V and 2 bases at J, with 9 bases between. The CDR3 DNA is TGCGCCAGCAGCCAACCGGGAGAACAAGAGACCCAGTACTTC. This encodes CASSQPGEQETQYF.

The rearrangement links TRBV7-2 to TRBJ1-2; a possible D gene is TRBD1 (5 bases). CDR3 length: 16 residues. Germline CDR1 is SGHTA and CDR2 is FQGNSA. Trimming took off 2 bases at V and 7 bases at J, with 20 bases between the two ends. CDR3 in DNA: TGTGCCAGCAGCTTATGGCTGGTGCAGGGAGCCGCTGGCTACACCTTC. Translated, it gives CASSLWLVQGAAGYTF.

The sample holds one count of this clone. V gene TRBV7-8 combines with J gene TRBJ2-5, with a weak D call TRBD1 (6 bases). The CDR3 extends over 13 amino acids. V lost 7 bases and J lost 2, with 11 bases in between. From germline, CDR1 is SGHVS and CDR2 FQNEAQ. CDR3 amino acids: CASIGQKQETQYF. In DNA form, the CDR3 reads TGTGCCAGCATCGGACAGAAACAAGAGACCCAGTACTTC.

The chain joins TRBV28 to TRBJ2-5; TRBD2 matches 10 bases. Germline-derived CDR1 and CDR2 are MDHEN and SYDVKM. There are 17 residues in the CDR3. Trimming at V came to 5 bases and at J to 4 bases, leaving 13 bases not matched to a gene. CDR3 residues: CASSPPGAGGRGETQYF. CDR3 sequence (DNA): TGTGCCAGCAGTCCCCCTGGAGCGGGGGGGCGTGGAGAGACCCAGTACTTC. The variable domain in full, with the rest retrieved from reference TRBV28 and TRBJ2-5, is DVKVTQSSRYLVKRTGEKVFLECVQDMDHENMFWYRQDPGLGLRLIYFSYDVKMKEKGDIPEGYSVSREKKERFSLILESASTNQTSMYLCASSPPGAGGRGETQYFGPGTRLLVL.

This chain links TRBV7-2 with TRBJ2-3; 8 bases align to TRBD1. Unmatched junction bases numbered 5, after V lost 5 bases and J lost 1 base. Germline V gene data show CDR1 as SGHTA and CDR2 as FQGNSA. The CDR3 consists of 15 residues. The CDR3 region has the DNA TGTGCCAGCAGCAAGACAGGGGCCCGCACAGATACGCAGTATTTT. This translates into CASSKTGARTDTQYF.

The chain recombines TRBV7-2 with TRBJ1-2, with D possibly TRBD1 on 6 matching bases. Trimming took off 3 bases at V and 8 bases at J, with 19 bases between the two ends. Germline V gene lookup returns CDR1 SGHTA and CDR2 FQGNSA. The CDR3 spans 15 residues. CDR3 amino acids: CASSFTTGALIGYTF. The CDR3 region has the DNA TGTGCCAGCAGCTTTACGACGGGGGCGCTTATAGGCTACACCTTC.

The chain uses TRBV15 and TRBJ1-3, with 8 positions matching TRBD1. Germline V gives CDR1 LNHNV, CDR2 YYDKDF (reference sequence). V gave up 4 bases and J gave up 4 bases; unmatched junction bases: 6. The CDR3 is made up of 15 amino acids. The CDR3 DNA is TGTGCCACCAGCATCCAGACAGGGGTAGGAAACACCATATATTTT. Residues: CATSIQTGVGNTIYF.

The V call is TRBV15, the J call TRBJ1-5; D is ambiguous. Germline-derived CDR1 and CDR2 are LNHNV and YYDKDF (reference sequence). This CDR3 region has 14 residues. V was trimmed by 8 bases and J by 1 base, leaving 12 bases between them. This chain's CDR3 is CATAGGESNQPQHF. CDR3 nucleotides: TGTGCCACCGCCGGTGGGGAAAGCAATCAGCCCCAGCATTTT.

The chain links TRBV4-2 to TRBJ1-1; TRBD1 agrees at 12 bases. The CDR3 runs 18 residues. The J segment lost 1 base and the V segment lost 3 bases, leaving 9 bases of the junction unmatched. Germline V gene sequence: CDR1 LGHNA, CDR2 YNFKEQ. This CDR3 reads CASSQEPGQGAENTEAFF. The CDR3 coding sequence is TGTGCCAGCAGCCAGGAACCGGGACAGGGGGCGGAGAACACTGAAGCTTTCTTT.

J is TRBJ1-1 and V is TRBV7-9; possibly TRBD1 for D (6 bases). Between the trimmed V and J ends, which lost 5 bases and 4 bases, there was a span of 14 bases. Germline V CDR1 and CDR2: SEHNR, FQNEAQ (reference sequence). This CDR3 has 14 residues. CDR3 protein: CASSLVQGPTEAFF. The CDR3 DNA is TGTGCCAGCAGCCTCGTACAGGGACCCACTGAAGCTTTCTTT.

This chain joins TRBV28 and TRBJ1-2; a weak D match, TRBD1 (6 bases). Trimming stripped 5 bases from V and 8 bases from J, with 24 bases between. This CDR3 has 16 residues. Germline loops: CDR1 MDHEN, CDR2 SYDVKM. Here the CDR3 DNA reads TGTGCCAGCAGTACCTCGGACAGACCTACCGGGGAGGGCTACACCTTC. Its translation is CASSTSDRPTGEGYTF.